The entry that follows covers one T cell receptor beta chain sequence. Its antigen is not known. This record belongs to a study of blood T cells in healthy people across ages. Whole-study findings and limits: The study found more naive CD4+ cells and higher diversity in long-lived than aged donors. It was not possible, with unsorted PBMCs, to conclusively compare naive and antigen-experienced cells. It was found that TCR beta diversity correlated strongly with the percentage of naive T cells.

A J-beta primer mix and a sample-barcoded 5' primer were used in a second PCR of roughly 6 to 12 cycles. TCRdb reprocessed the 5' RACE reads with MiXCR, giving one entry per CDR3 protein. The sample has 1.4 million or so distinct CDR3 sequences, around 40% seen once. Germline V gives CDR1 SQVTM, CDR2 ANQGSEA. The V and J ends lost 4 bases and 10 bases, in that order; junction bases with no gene match: 15. This CDR3 has 15 amino acids. Each donor was a healthy Caucasian individual from Russia, aged about 6 to 100. Sequenced sample: blood. This sequence originates from a young woman in good health. This chain uses TRBV29-1 with TRBJ2-3; 9 bases are a match to TRBD2. The DNA of the CDR3 is TGCAGCGTTGGACCCAGGCTTTCGGCGGGGGGGGCGCAGTATTTT. Its protein product is CSVGPRLSAGGAQYF.